Below, one T cell receptor beta chain is given with its context. In the original analysis: It was from reference gene primer amplification that nucleated cell counts were estimated. Sequencing was performed with immunoSEQ multiplex PCR; in TCRdb, only in-frame clones are kept and a portion is missing. Clone size and the V and J calls come from that table; the DNA yielded D and trimming. The sample yields some 70,000 clones, around 90% seen once. The CDR3 is 13 residues long. V was pared by 3 bases and J by 1 base, with 6 bases between. These data belong to a study of blood T cell repertoires in COVID-19. Turning to the study itself: Samples came from the United States, Italy and Spain, spanning acute and convalescent COVID-19.

Enrollment of patients from Seattle took place during active infection, with longitudinal follow-up. This TCR derives from a man aged 45 to 65 with COVID-19, enrolled during active disease. The V and J genes are TRBV12-3 or TRBV12-4 and TRBJ1-1; D not resolved. Sequenced input: peripheral blood. CDR3 bases: TGTGCCAGCAGTTTCAGTGAGAACACTGAAGCTTTCTTT. Its protein product is CASSFSENTEAFF.